Listed here are 4 T cell receptor beta chains from one sample, sequenced in a study of OX40 agonist ivuxolimab in advanced cancers. Measured with immunoSEQ multiplex PCR; TCRdb has only the in-frame clones, and not every one. The sample consists of fewer than 85,000 clones, approximately 82% of them appearing once. Source: CD4+ or CD8+ T cells sorted from blood, taken in a trial of the OX40 agonist ivuxolimab. Source of these receptors: an adult with an advanced solid tumor such as melanoma, head and neck, liver or kidney cancer.

The V call is TRBV19, the J call TRBJ2-6; D possibly corresponds to TRBD1 (5 bases). Germline V CDR1 and CDR2: LNHDA, SQIVND (reference sequence). This CDR3 is built from 14 residues. Trimming shortened V by 6 bases and J by 1 base, and 7 bases separated the two germline ends. Written as DNA, the CDR3 is TGTGCCAGTAGCAGGACATCTGGGGCCAACGTCCTGACTTTC. Translating gives CASSRTSGANVLTF.

The J gene is TRBJ1-2, the V gene TRBV6-6; 8 positions match TRBD1. The CDR3 is 16 amino acids. V trimming: 6 bases; J trimming: 4 bases; junction bases outside the gene matches: 13. CDR1 is MNHNY, CDR2 SVGAGI, per germline (reference sequence). CDR3 sequence (DNA): TGTGCCAGCAGAGCCCTCAGGACAGGGCTCTTCTATGGCTACACCTTC. The encoded protein is CASRALRTGLFYGYTF.

Written as DNA, the CDR3 is TGTGCCAGCAGCGACGTTCCCGTTAATTCACCCCTCCACTTT. Residues: CASSDVPVNSPLHF. This chain uses TRBV11-3 with TRBJ1-6; D ambiguous. Deletions cut 5 bases from V and 6 bases from J, with 11 bases between. In germline, CDR1 is SGHNT, CDR2 YENEEA. The CDR3 has 14 amino acids.

This clone was seen only once. The chain joins TRBV4-2 to TRBJ2-1; the match to TRBD2 covers 7 bases. The CDR3 is made up of 15 amino acids. V trimming: 2 bases; J trimming: 5 bases; junction bases outside the gene matches: 6. In germline, CDR1 is LGHNA, CDR2 YNFKEQ. The CDR3 coding sequence is TGTGCCAGCAGCCAACTTATGGGGGGGGACAATGAGCAGTTCTTC. Translation: CASSQLMGGDNEQFF.